These T cell receptor beta chains were read from a single sample in a study of blood T cell repertoires in COVID-19. Some clones are missing from TCRdb's copy, which holds only in-frame ones; the method was immunoSEQ multiplex PCR. The sample lists roughly 50,000 clones, approximately 85% occurring once. Sequenced sample: peripheral blood. The receptor set was obtained from a woman older than 75 with COVID-19, enrolled during active disease. CDR3s include the opening cysteine and the closing phenylalanine or tryptophan. The D gene is left open where the match is weak. Expanded clones are given a class, and other clones once, few, many or no size at all.

J gene: TRBJ2-5; CDR3 length: 14; V gene: TRBV18; D gene: TRBD2; clone size: once; CDR3 protein: CASSPGTSGGTQYF; CDR3 DNA: TGTGCCAGCTCACCCGGGACTAGCGGGGGAACCCAGTACTTC
J gene: TRBJ1-3; CDR3 length: 14; V gene: TRBV18; D gene: NA; clone size: few; CDR3 protein: CASPAGQGGNTIYF; CDR3 DNA: TGTGCCAGCCCCGCCGGACAAGGTGGAAACACCATATATTTT
J gene: TRBJ2-5; CDR3 length: 15; V gene: TRBV24-1; D gene: TRBD1; clone size: NA; CDR3 protein: CATSDSRGPGETQYF; CDR3 DNA: TGTGCCACCAGTGATTCCAGGGGGCCAGGGGAGACCCAGTACTTC
J gene: TRBJ2-7; CDR3 length: 14; V gene: TRBV7-2; D gene: TRBD2; clone size: NA; CDR3 protein: CASRMVAGYDEQYF; CDR3 DNA: TGTGCCAGCAGGATGGTAGCGGGGTACGACGAGCAGTACTTC
J gene: TRBJ1-6; CDR3 length: 15; V gene: TRBV7-2; D gene: TRBD1; clone size: NA; CDR3 protein: CASSLGWTGEEPLHF; CDR3 DNA: TGTGCCAGCAGCTTAGGTTGGACAGGGGAGGAACCCCTCCACTTT
J gene: TRBJ1-2; CDR3 length: 14; V gene: TRBV28; D gene: NA; clone size: once; CDR3 protein: CASSPPGLGGGYTF; CDR3 DNA: TGTGCCAGCAGTCCTCCCGGCCTCGGGGGTGGCTACACCTTC
J gene: TRBJ2-3; CDR3 length: 17; V gene: TRBV12-5; D gene: TRBD2; clone size: NA; CDR3 protein: CASGLGTTSGSTDTQYF; CDR3 DNA: TGTGCTAGTGGTTTGGGAACGACTAGCGGGAGCACAGATACGCAGTATTTT
J gene: TRBJ2-3; CDR3 length: 16; V gene: TRBV7-2; D gene: TRBD2; clone size: NA; CDR3 protein: CASKARLAPTTDTQYF; CDR3 DNA: TGTGCCAGCAAAGCCCGACTAGCGCCGACCACAGATACGCAGTATTTT
J gene: TRBJ1-1; CDR3 length: 13; V gene: TRBV11-1; D gene: NA; clone size: NA; CDR3 protein: CASSREGDTEAFF; CDR3 DNA: TGTGCCAGCAGCCGGGAAGGAGACACTGAAGCTTTCTTT
J gene: TRBJ2-1; CDR3 length: 14; V gene: TRBV29-1; D gene: NA; clone size: NA; CDR3 protein: CSVGVAAGHNEQFF; CDR3 DNA: TGCAGCGTTGGGGTAGCGGCAGGCCACAATGAGCAGTTCTTC
J gene: TRBJ2-2; CDR3 length: 15; V gene: TRBV18; D gene: NA; clone size: NA; CDR3 protein: CASSPRAQVTGELFF; CDR3 DNA: TGTGCCAGCTCACCACGGGCACAGGTCACCGGGGAGCTGTTTTTT
J gene: TRBJ1-1; CDR3 length: 12; V gene: TRBV7-9; D gene: NA; clone size: NA; CDR3 protein: CASSLVTGRAFF; CDR3 DNA: TGTGCCAGCAGCTTAGTTACAGGGCGGGCTTTCTTT
J gene: TRBJ1-1; CDR3 length: 13; V gene: TRBV12-3/TRBV12-4; D gene: NA; clone size: NA; CDR3 protein: CASRNTGRGEAFF; CDR3 DNA: TGTGCCAGCAGAAATACAGGGCGTGGTGAAGCTTTCTTT
J gene: TRBJ1-1; CDR3 length: 17; V gene: TRBV3-1/TRBV3-2; D gene: TRBD1; clone size: NA; CDR3 protein: CASSQARQGATDTEAFF; CDR3 DNA: TGTGCCAGCAGCCAGGCCCGACAGGGGGCGACGGACACTGAAGCTTTCTTT
J gene: TRBJ2-3; CDR3 length: 15; V gene: TRBV7-2; D gene: NA; clone size: NA; CDR3 protein: CASSAAGTSTDTQYF; CDR3 DNA: TGTGCCAGCAGCGCGGCGGGGACTAGCACAGATACGCAGTATTTT
J gene: TRBJ1-1; CDR3 length: 14; V gene: TRBV27; D gene: NA; clone size: NA; CDR3 protein: CASSSGRLSGEAFF; CDR3 DNA: TGTGCCAGCAGTTCCGGGAGGTTATCGGGTGAAGCTTTCTTT
J gene: TRBJ1-3; CDR3 length: 14; V gene: TRBV9; D gene: NA; clone size: NA; CDR3 protein: CASSVDREGDTIYF; CDR3 DNA: TGTGCCAGCAGCGTAGACAGGGAGGGAGACACCATATATTTT